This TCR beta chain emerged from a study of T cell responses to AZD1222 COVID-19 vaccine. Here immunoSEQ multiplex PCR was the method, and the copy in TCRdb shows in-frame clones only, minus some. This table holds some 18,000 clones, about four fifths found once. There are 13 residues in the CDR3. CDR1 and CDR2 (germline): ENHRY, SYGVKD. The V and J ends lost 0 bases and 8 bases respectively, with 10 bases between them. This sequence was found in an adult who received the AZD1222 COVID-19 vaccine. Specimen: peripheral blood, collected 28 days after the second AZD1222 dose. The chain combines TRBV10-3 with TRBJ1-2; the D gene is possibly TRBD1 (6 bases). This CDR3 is CAISESRQGGYTF. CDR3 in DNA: TGTGCCATCAGTGAGTCCCGGCAGGGGGGCTACACCTTC.